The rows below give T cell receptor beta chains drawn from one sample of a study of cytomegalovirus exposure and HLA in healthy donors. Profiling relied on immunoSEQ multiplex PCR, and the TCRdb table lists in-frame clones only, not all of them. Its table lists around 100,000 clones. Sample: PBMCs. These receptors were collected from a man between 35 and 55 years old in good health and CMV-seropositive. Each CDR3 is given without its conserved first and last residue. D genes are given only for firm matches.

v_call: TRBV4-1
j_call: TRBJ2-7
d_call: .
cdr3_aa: ASSQTGQGGYEQY

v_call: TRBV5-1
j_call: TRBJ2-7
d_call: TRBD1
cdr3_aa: ASSLAGGQGLYEQY

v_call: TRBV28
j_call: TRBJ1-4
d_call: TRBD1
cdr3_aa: ASSNQQGAVEKLF

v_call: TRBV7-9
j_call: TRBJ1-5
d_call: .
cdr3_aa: ASSLSGINQPQH

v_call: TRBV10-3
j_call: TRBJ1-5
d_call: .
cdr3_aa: AISESLDSNQPQH

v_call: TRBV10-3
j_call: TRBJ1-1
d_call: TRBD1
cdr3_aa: ATGPGGANTEAF

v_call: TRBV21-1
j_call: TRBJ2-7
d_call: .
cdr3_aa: ASSKVRILGGFDEQY

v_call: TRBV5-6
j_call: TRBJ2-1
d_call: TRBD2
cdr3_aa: ASSLGRLAGANEQF

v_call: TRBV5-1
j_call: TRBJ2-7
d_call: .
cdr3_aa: ASSGPWDEQY

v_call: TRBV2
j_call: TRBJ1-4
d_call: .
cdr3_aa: ASKMGLARTNEKLF

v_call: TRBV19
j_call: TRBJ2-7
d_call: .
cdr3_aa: ASSTRTPPRGEQY

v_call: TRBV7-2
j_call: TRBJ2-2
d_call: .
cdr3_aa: ASSSARPGVGELF

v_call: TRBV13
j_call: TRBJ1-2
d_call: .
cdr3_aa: ASSSPAEGEGFYGYT

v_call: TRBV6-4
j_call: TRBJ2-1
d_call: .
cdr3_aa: ASSEQGEGGEQF

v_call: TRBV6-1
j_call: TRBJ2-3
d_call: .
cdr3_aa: ASRIRDSSPDTQY

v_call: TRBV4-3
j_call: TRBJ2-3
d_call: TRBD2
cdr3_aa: ASSQDGVAGGLDTQY

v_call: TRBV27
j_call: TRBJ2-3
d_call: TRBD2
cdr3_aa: ASRRAGGGTDTQY

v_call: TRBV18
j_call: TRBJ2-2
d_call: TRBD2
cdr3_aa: ASSLLAGENTGELF